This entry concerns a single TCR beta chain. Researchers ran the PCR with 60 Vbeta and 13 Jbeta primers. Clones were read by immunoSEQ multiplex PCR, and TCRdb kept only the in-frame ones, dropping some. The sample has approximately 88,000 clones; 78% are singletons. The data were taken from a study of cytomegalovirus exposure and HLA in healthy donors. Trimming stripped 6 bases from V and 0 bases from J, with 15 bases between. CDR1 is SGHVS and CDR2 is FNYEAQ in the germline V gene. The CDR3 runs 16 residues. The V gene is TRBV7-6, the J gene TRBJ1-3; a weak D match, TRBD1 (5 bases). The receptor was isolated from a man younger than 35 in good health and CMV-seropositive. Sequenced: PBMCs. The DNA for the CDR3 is TGTGCCAGCAGAGGGAGGGGAGCCGACTCTGGAAACACCATATATTTT. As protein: CASRGRGADSGNTIYF.